What follows are 21 T cell receptor beta chains derived from one specimen sequenced in a study of CD8+CD57+ T cells in acquired aplastic anemia. Genomic DNA templated the TCR beta VDJ and CDR3 profiling. TCRdb passed the reads through MiXCR, listing each CDR3 protein once. Among some 170,000 distinct CDR3 sequences listed, 65% to 75% were seen once. Previously, flow cytometry had revealed CD8+CD57+ cell expansion in the patients chosen for sequencing. Material: sorted CD4+, CD8+, or CD8+CD57+ T cells (not recorded which) from PBMCs. The receptors were sampled from a human donor with aplastic anemia.

A note on this clonotype: Germline and junction disagree at one end, which may indicate a read error. The chain uses TRBV29-1 and TRBJ1-1; D is uncertain. The CDR3 consists of 10 residues. Germline V gene sequence: CDR1 SQVTM, CDR2 ANQGSEA. The CDR3 loop is CSVAPSLHGF. Written as DNA, the CDR3 is TGCAGCGTGGCCCCGTCCCTTCACGGTTTT.

The chain links TRBV10-2 to TRBJ2-3; TRBD2 aligns across 8 bases. CDR3 length equals 17 residues. V was pared by 7 bases and J by 2 bases, with 14 bases of the junction left unmatched. CDR1 and CDR2 (germline): WSHSY, SAAADI. Written as DNA, the CDR3 is TGCGCCAGCACCCAGACGGGGGGGGGCTTGTTCACAGATACGCAGTATTTT. This sequence encodes CASTQTGGGLFTDTQYF.

About this clonotype: A much larger clonotype is one base distant, so this may be a read error. The final CDR3 position lacks the conserved phenylalanine or tryptophan, pointing to a likely read error. V usage is TRBV9 and J usage is TRBJ2-3; 12 bases align to TRBD2. Germline CDR1 and CDR2: SGDLS and YYNGEE. J lost 1 base, V lost 3 bases, and 3 bases had no gene match. This CDR3 comprises 16 residues. CDR3 DNA sequence: TGTGCCAGCAGCGCCGCTAGCGGGGGGGGCACAGATACGCAGTATCTT. Translation gives CASSAASGGGTDTQYL.

At least ten counts were recorded for this clonotype. The rearrangement uses TRBV5-1 and TRBJ1-2; D ambiguous. CDR1 and CDR2 from the germline V gene are SGHRS and YFSETQ. The CDR3 is made up of 15 amino acids. The germline V and J ends were trimmed by 0 bases and 8 bases, with 17 bases remaining between them. For the CDR3, the DNA is TGCGCCAGCAGCTTGGGTCCCTATTCCTTGGGAGGCTACACCTTC. Amino acids: CASSLGPYSLGGYTF.

The chain carries TRBV12-3 or TRBV12-4 and TRBJ1-3, with unresolved D. The CDR3 is made up of 12 amino acids. The germline V and J ends were trimmed by 1 base and 4 bases, with 2 bases remaining between them. CDR3: CASSLGGNTIYF. Written as DNA, the CDR3 is TGTGCCAGCAGTTTAGGAGGAAACACCATATATTTT.

This clonotype was detected once. The CDR3 here is CASSHPWGAGGNYGYTF. The CDR3 nucleotides are TGTGCCAGCAGCCACCCCTGGGGGGCAGGGGGAAACTATGGCTACACCTTC. J is TRBJ1-2 and V is TRBV7-7; 7 nucleotides match TRBD1. Germline CDR1 is SSHAT and CDR2 is FNYEAQ (reference sequence). The CDR3 loop spans 17 amino acids. V was pared by 5 bases and J by 2 bases, with 14 bases of the junction left unmatched.

This clonotype has a handful of counts. The rearrangement joins TRBV28 to TRBJ1-5; TRBD1 is a possible D gene (6 bases). Per the germline V gene, CDR1 is MDHEN and CDR2 is SYDVKM. V was cut by 1 base and J by 0 bases, with 16 bases left in between. The CDR3 consists of 18 residues. CDR3 protein: CASSLYGQLGYSNQPQHF. DNA for the CDR3: TGTGCCAGCAGTTTATACGGACAGTTAGGTTATAGCAATCAGCCCCAGCATTTT.

This chain connects TRBV10-1 to TRBJ2-1; D not certain. V lost 5 bases and J lost 6, with 8 bases in between. The CDR3 consists of 12 residues. CDR1 is WNHNN, CDR2 SYGVQD, per germline (reference sequence). CDR3 DNA sequence: TGCGCCAGCAGTTATACGGCCAATGAGCAGTTCTTC. Translation gives CASSYTANEQFF.

The CDR3 DNA is TGCGCCAGCAGTGCGGGGACCCAGTACTTC. Protein sequence: CASSAGTQYF. The gene calls are TRBV10-2 and TRBJ2-5; D ambiguous. The CDR3 loop spans 10 amino acids. CDR1 is WSHSY and CDR2 is SAAADI in the germline V gene. Trimming cost V 4 bases and J 7 bases, with 4 bases left between them.

This chain joins TRBV29-1 and TRBJ1-3, with a possible D match to TRBD1 (5 bases). V gave up 8 bases and J gave up 0 bases, with 11 bases separating them. The CDR3 is made up of 13 amino acids. Germline V gene data show CDR1 as SQVTM and CDR2 as ANQGSEA. CDR3 nucleotides: TGCAGCACAGCAGGGATCTCTGGAAACACCATATATTTT. Its translation is CSTAGISGNTIYF.

Remarks on this clonotype: No conserved phenylalanine or tryptophan ends this CDR3, so it is likely a read error. The chain carries TRBV20-1 and TRBJ2-1; D tentatively fits TRBD1 or TRBD2 (5 bases each). This CDR3 region has 15 residues. Germline V CDR1 and CDR2: DFQATT, SNEGSKA (reference sequence). V was trimmed by 6 bases and J by 5 bases, leaving 20 bases between them. In DNA form, the CDR3 reads TGCAGTGCCCCAGGGTCGGTAGCGTCGGACAATGAGCAGTTCCTC. The encoded protein is CSAPGSVASDNEQFL.

CDR3 in DNA: TGTGCCACCAGTGAGGACGGACGATATGGCTACACCTTC. It yields the protein CATSEDGRYGYTF. The rearrangement links TRBV24-1 to TRBJ1-2; no firm D call. CDR1 and CDR2 (germline): KGHDR, SFDVKD. There are 13 residues in the CDR3. The V and J ends lost 4 bases and 5 bases respectively, with 10 bases between them.

This chain uses TRBV7-3 with TRBJ1-1, with 8 bases lining up with TRBD1. With 4 bases clipped from V and 8 bases from J, the junction kept 6 bases outside the gene matches. CDR3 length equals 13 residues. From germline, CDR1 is SGHTA and CDR2 FQGTGA. The CDR3 spells CASSSGQGGEAFF. As DNA, the CDR3 is TGTGCCAGCAGCTCCGGACAGGGAGGGGAAGCTTTCTTT.

This clonotype has only a few counts. An end of the junction does not agree with germline; a read error may underlie this. The chain is built from TRBV10-3 and TRBJ2-7, with TRBD2 matching over 7 bases. Germline V gene sequence: CDR1 ENHRY, CDR2 SYGVKD. There are 15 residues in the CDR3. CDR3 protein: CAISELGEGVYEQYF. The CDR3 DNA sequence: TGTGCCATCAGCGAGTTGGGGGAGGGCGTTTACGAGCAGTACTTC.

V usage is TRBV2 and J usage is TRBJ2-7; TRBD1 is a possible D gene (5 bases). V gave up 10 bases and J gave up 2 bases, with 9 bases separating them. CDR1 and CDR2 (germline): SNHLY, FYNNEI. CDR3 length equals 11 residues. CDR3 sequence: CATVQAYEQYF. The CDR3 DNA is TGTGCCACGGTACAGGCCTACGAGCAGTACTTC.

J is TRBJ2-1 and V is TRBV29-1; either TRBD1 or TRBD2 may supply D (5 bases each). Germline V lookup: CDR1 SQVTM, CDR2 ANQGSEA. Trimming left V 4 bases short and J 3 bases short, with 13 bases between. CDR3 length: 14 residues. The CDR3 DNA sequence: TGCAGCGTTGCCGACGGGGCCCGCTACAATGAGCAGTTCTTC. This codes for CSVADGARYNEQFF.

The chain combines TRBV29-1 with TRBJ2-7; D unclear. CDR1 and CDR2 from the germline V gene are SQVTM and ANQGSEA. The CDR3 length is 12 residues. Between the trimmed V and J ends, which lost 4 bases and 0 bases, there was a span of 7 bases. The CDR3 DNA reads TGCAGCGTTGTTCTCAGCTCCTACGAGCAGTACTTC. It specifies CSVVLSSYEQYF.

This chain joins TRBV20-1 and TRBJ2-2; TRBD2 agrees at 10 bases. V lost 3 bases, J lost 3 bases, and 1 base stayed unmatched. Germline CDR1 DFQATT, CDR2 SNEGSKA (reference sequence). The CDR3 extends over 14 amino acids. Here the CDR3 DNA reads TGCAGTGCTAGGGGACTAGCGCACACCGGGGAGCTGTTTTTT. Translation: CSARGLAHTGELFF.

This clonotype was seen many times. The CDR3 here is CASSIAGTGEKLFF. Written as DNA, the CDR3 is TGTGCCAGTAGTATAGCCGGGACGGGTGAAAAACTGTTTTTT. This chain connects TRBV19 to TRBJ1-4, with D perhaps TRBD1 (5 bases). V lost 1 base and J 7 bases, leaving 10 bases between the germline ends. The CDR3 consists of 14 residues. Germline loops: CDR1 LNHDA, CDR2 SQIVND (reference sequence).

V is TRBV3-1 and J is TRBJ2-3, with 8 bases aligning to TRBD2. Germline V gene sequence: CDR1 LGHDT, CDR2 YNNKEL (reference sequence). The CDR3 consists of 14 residues. Trimming removed 4 bases from V and 4 bases from J; junction bases left unmatched: 4. The CDR3 nucleotides are TGTGCCAGCAGCCCCAGACTAGCGCCAGATACGCAGTATTTT. It yields the protein CASSPRLAPDTQYF.

The rearrangement uses TRBV20-1 and TRBJ2-3, with D possibly TRBD2 on 5 matching bases. Per the germline V gene, CDR1 is DFQATT and CDR2 is SNEGSKA (reference sequence). There are 12 residues in the CDR3. The ends were cut back, 7 bases at V and 0 bases at J, with 8 bases in the middle. DNA for the CDR3: TGCAGTGGGGAGACTAGCACAGATACGCAGTATTTT. Translating gives CSGETSTDTQYF.